The T cell receptor (beta chain) described here comes from a study of cytomegalovirus exposure and HLA in healthy donors. Study conclusions and caveats: Later, an analysis found that TCR clusters from the first cohort tended to co-occur in the 95 to 150 validation repertoires.

A word on this clone: Its cognate antigen is unknown.

Repertoires were generated with immunoSEQ multiplex PCR, while TCRdb's copy carries only in-frame clones and drops some. The sample has approximately 270,000 clones; 90% are singletons. Germline V gives CDR1 SGHTA, CDR2 FQGNSA. The V end was cut by 3 bases, the J end by 0 bases, with 9 bases between. This CDR3 is built from 15 residues. The specimen sequenced was PBMCs. V gene TRBV7-2 combines with J gene TRBJ1-3, with D possibly being TRBD1 (6 bases). This clonotype was obtained from a woman in her late teens or twenties in good health and CMV-seronegative. In DNA, the CDR3 is TGTGCCAGCAGCTTCGGGGGGCACTCTGGAAACACCATATATTTT. This gives the protein CASSFGGHSGNTIYF. The full variable domain, in which reference TRBV7-2 and TRBJ1-3 provide the parts outside the CDR3, is GAGVSQSPSNKVTEKGKDVELRCDPISGHTALYWYRQSLGQGLEFLIYFQGNSAPDKSGLPSDRFSAERTGGSVSTLTIQRTQQEDSAVYLCASSFGGHSGNTIYFGEGSWLTVV.